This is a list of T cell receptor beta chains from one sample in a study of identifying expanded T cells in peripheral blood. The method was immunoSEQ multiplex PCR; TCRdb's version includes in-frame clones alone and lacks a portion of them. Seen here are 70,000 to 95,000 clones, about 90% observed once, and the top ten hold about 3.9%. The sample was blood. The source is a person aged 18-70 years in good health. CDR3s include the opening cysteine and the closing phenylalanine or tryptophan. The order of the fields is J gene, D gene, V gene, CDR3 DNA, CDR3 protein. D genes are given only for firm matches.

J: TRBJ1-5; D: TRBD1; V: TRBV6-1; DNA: TGTGCCAGCAGTGGAGGGGCCGGGACAGGGGGGATCCATAGCAATCAGCCCCAGCATTTT; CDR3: CASSGGAGTGGIHSNQPQHF
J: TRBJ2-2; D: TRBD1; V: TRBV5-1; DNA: TGCGCCAGCAGCGATGCGACAGGGGCCACCGGGGAGCTGTTTTTT; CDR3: CASSDATGATGELFF
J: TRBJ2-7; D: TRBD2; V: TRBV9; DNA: TGTGCCAGCAGCGAGGCTAGCGGGCTAACCTACGAGCAGTACTTC; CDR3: CASSEASGLTYEQYF
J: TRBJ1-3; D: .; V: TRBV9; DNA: TGTGCCAGCAGCGTTGGGATCTCCTCTGGAAACACCATATATTTT; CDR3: CASSVGISSGNTIYF
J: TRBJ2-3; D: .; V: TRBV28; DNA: TGTGCCAGCAGACAGGGAAGCGGGAGCACAGATACGCAGTATTTT; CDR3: CASRQGSGSTDTQYF
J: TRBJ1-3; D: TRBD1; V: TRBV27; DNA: TGTGCCAGCAGTCCGGGGACAGGGTACACCATATATTTT; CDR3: CASSPGTGYTIYF
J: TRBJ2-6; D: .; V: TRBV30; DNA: TGTGCCTGGATGAGGGGGTTAGGGGCCAACGTCCTGACTTTC; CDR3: CAWMRGLGANVLTF
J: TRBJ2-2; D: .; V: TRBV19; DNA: TGTGCCAGTAGTACCCCTCGGACTGCGAACACCGGGGAGCTGTTTTTT; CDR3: CASSTPRTANTGELFF
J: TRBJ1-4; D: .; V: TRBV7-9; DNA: TGTGCCAGCAGCTTTGGGGCAACTAATGAAAAACTGTTTTTT; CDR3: CASSFGATNEKLFF
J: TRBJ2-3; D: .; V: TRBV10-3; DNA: TGTGCCATCAGCAACAGGGATTTGGATACGCAGTATTTT; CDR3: CAISNRDLDTQYF
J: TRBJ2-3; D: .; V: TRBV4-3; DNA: TGCGCCAGCAGCCAAGATTACGAGGGAGGCGCAGATACGCAGTATTTT; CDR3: CASSQDYEGGADTQYF
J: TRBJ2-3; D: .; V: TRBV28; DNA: TGTGCCAGCAGTCCCTCCGGACTAGATACGCAGTATTTT; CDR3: CASSPSGLDTQYF
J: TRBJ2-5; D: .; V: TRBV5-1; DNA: TGCGCCAGCAGCTTCCCTAGCCAAGAGACCCAGTACTTC; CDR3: CASSFPSQETQYF
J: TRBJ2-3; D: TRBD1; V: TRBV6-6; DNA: TGTGCCAGCCTCCAGGGGGGCACAGATACGCAGTATTTT; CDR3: CASLQGGTDTQYF
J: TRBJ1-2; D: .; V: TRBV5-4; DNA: TGTGCCAGCAGCTTGAAAGAGGGAGGGAGGGTTGGCTACACCTTC; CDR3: CASSLKEGGRVGYTF
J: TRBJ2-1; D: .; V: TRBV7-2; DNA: TGTGCCAGCAGTCCTTTCGTGGGGGGTGAGCAGTTCTTC; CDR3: CASSPFVGGEQFF